The 27 T cell receptor beta chains given below trace back to one sample, sequenced in a study of vaccination effects on CD4 cells after COVID-19. TCRdb's copy holds only in-frame clones and misses some; the assay was immunoSEQ multiplex PCR. The table records around 30,000 clones, under 75% of them present only once. Antigen-specific CD4+ T cells were expanded with viral peptide pools in the ViraFEST assay before sequencing. Cultured cells yielded isolated CD4+ T cells after 10 to 11 days. Each participant received a vaccine that was either BNT162b2 or mRNA-1273, given as two doses. These receptors' targets are unknown. Sequences were derived from CD4+ T cells from PBMCs cultured with HCoV-229E spike peptides, sampled after COVID-19 vaccination. These receptors were obtained from a human donor who received a COVID-19 vaccine.

The chain uses TRBV5-1 and TRBJ2-7; D ambiguous. V lost 0 bases to trimming and J lost 3 bases, with 13 bases between them. This CDR3 region has 15 residues. Germline V gives CDR1 SGHRS, CDR2 YFSETQ. CDR3: CASSLALTLGYEQYF. CDR3 nucleotide sequence: TGCGCCAGCAGCTTGGCCTTGACTCTCGGCTACGAGCAGTACTTC.

This clone was found a few times. V gene TRBV5-6 combines with J gene TRBJ1-2; 7 bases line up with TRBD1. J gave up 4 bases and V 4 bases, and 4 bases lay outside the gene matches. The CDR3 consists of 13 residues. The V gene's germline CDR1 is SGHDT and CDR2 YYEEEE. This chain's CDR3 is CASSLGQFYGYTF. The CDR3 DNA sequence: TGTGCCAGCAGCCTGGGACAGTTCTATGGCTACACCTTC.

In this sample, this clone turned up a few times. This chain joins TRBV19 and TRBJ2-2; the D gene is possibly TRBD2 (7 bases). The germline gives CDR1 LNHDA, CDR2 SQIVND (reference sequence). This CDR3 region has 14 residues. Deletions cut 8 bases from V and 6 bases from J, with 16 bases between. The CDR3 coding sequence is TGTGCCAGTTTGGAGGGGGGGTTCGCCGGGGAGCTGTTTTTT. Its protein product is CASLEGGFAGELFF.

The DNA of the CDR3 is TGTGCCAGTAGTATATGGGGGCAAACTAATGAAAAACTGTTTTTT. It specifies CASSIWGQTNEKLFF. The rearrangement uses TRBV19 and TRBJ1-4; D may be TRBD1 (6 bases). V lost 2 bases, J lost 1 base, and 8 bases lay in between. CDR3 size: 15 residues. The germline gives CDR1 LNHDA, CDR2 SQIVND (reference sequence).

This CDR3 is CASSLAKWRLAGVNEQFF. The DNA for the CDR3 is TGTGCCAGCAGCTTAGCGAAATGGAGGCTAGCGGGAGTAAATGAGCAGTTCTTC. The chain employs TRBV11-2 and TRBJ2-1, with TRBD2 matching over 10 bases. Losses at the gene ends were 1 base for V and 7 bases for J; bases not matched to a gene: 13. Germline V gives CDR1 SGHAT, CDR2 FQNNGV. The CDR3 consists of 18 residues.

This chain links TRBV18 with TRBJ2-7, with 7 bases aligning to TRBD1. The CDR3 sequence is 13 residues long. Germline V gene lookup returns CDR1 KGHSH and CDR2 LQKENI. J lost 5 bases, V lost 4 bases, and 5 bases had no gene match. This CDR3 reads CASSLDRLNEQYF. The CDR3 DNA follows: TGTGCCAGCTCACTGGACAGGCTCAACGAGCAGTACTTC.

This clone was counted between two and nine times. The V call is TRBV10-3, the J call TRBJ2-2, with D uncertain. V dropped 0 bases and J dropped 4 bases, with 9 bases sitting between them. CDR1 is ENHRY, CDR2 SYGVKD, per germline. The CDR3 length is 15 residues. CDR3 loop: CAISESTDPTGELFF. CDR3 coding DNA: TGTGCCATCAGTGAGTCTACGGATCCCACCGGGGAGCTGTTTTTT.

The V gene is TRBV4-1, the J gene TRBJ2-1; TRBD2 matches at 12 bases. Germline CDR1 is MGHRA and CDR2 is YSYEKL. This CDR3 region has 17 residues. V shed 2 bases, J shed 1 base, and the junction held 3 bases outside the gene matches. The CDR3, as DNA: TGCGCCAGCAGCCAACAGACTAGCGGGGGTTCCTACAATGAGCAGTTCTTC. Protein: CASSQQTSGGSYNEQFF.

This chain connects TRBV5-4 to TRBJ2-2; no clear D gene. The CDR3 loop spans 12 amino acids. The V gene's germline CDR1 is SGHNT and CDR2 YYREEE (reference sequence). V was trimmed by 4 bases and J by 8 bases, leaving 9 bases between them. DNA of the CDR3: TGTGCCAGCAGCATCGACGCGGGGGAGCTGTTTTTT. Translated: CASSIDAGELFF.

A note on this clone: Mismatch with germline at one junction end may stem from a read error. V is TRBV5-1 and J is TRBJ2-7, with 16 bases that match TRBD2. This CDR3 spans 16 amino acids. Germline CDR1 reads SGHRS; CDR2 reads YFSETQ. CDR3 nucleotide sequence: TGCGCCAGCAGCTTGCGGCAGCCGGGACTAGCGGGAGGGATGACATTC. Its protein is CASSLRQPGLAGGMTF.

This chain connects TRBV6-5 to TRBJ2-2; D might be TRBD2 (6 bases). The CDR3 runs 15 residues. The V gene's germline CDR1 is MNHEY and CDR2 SVGAGI. Trimming shortened V by 8 bases and J by 5 bases, and 18 bases separated the two germline ends. CDR3 sequence: CASSMPAGATGELFF. The CDR3, as DNA: TGTGCCAGCTCCATGCCAGCGGGTGCTACCGGGGAGCTGTTTTTT.

The rearrangement uses TRBV13 and TRBJ2-2; 7 nucleotides agree with TRBD1. This CDR3 is 16 amino acids long. Germline assignment: CDR1 PRHDT and CDR2 FYEKMQ (reference sequence). V dropped 5 bases and J dropped 0; count of bases not matched to a gene: 6. In DNA form, the CDR3 reads TGTGCCAGCAGCGAACCGGGACAGACGAACACCGGGGAGCTGTTTTTT. Translated, it gives CASSEPGQTNTGELFF.

This sequence joins TRBV4-1 and TRBJ2-5; D assignment may be TRBD1 or TRBD2 (6 bases each). The ends were cut back, 7 bases at V and 6 bases at J, with 21 bases in the middle. CDR3 length: 15 residues. In germline, CDR1 is MGHRA, CDR2 YSYEKL. CDR3: CASTTDTGGRKTQYF. The CDR3 DNA reads as TGCGCCAGCACCACCGACACTGGGGGGCGGAAGACCCAGTACTTC.

This clone was picked up a small number of times. The V call is TRBV4-1, the J call TRBJ1-4; D uncertain. Germline CDR1 is MGHRA and CDR2 is YSYEKL. The V gene lost 4 bases and the J gene lost 1 base, with 13 bases spanning the gap. The CDR3 totals 16 residues. CDR3 amino acids: CASSRPQQLTNEKLFF. The CDR3 coding sequence is TGCGCCAGCAGCCGACCCCAGCAGCTAACTAATGAAAAACTGTTTTTT.

CDR3 bases: TGTGCCAGCAGCGATACGAGCGGGAGCACAGATACGCAGTATTTT. It translates to CASSDTSGSTDTQYF. The V gene is TRBV11-3, the J gene TRBJ2-3, with D possibly matching TRBD2 (6 bases). The CDR3 is made up of 15 amino acids. Trimming removed 5 bases at V and 0 bases at J, with 12 bases between. From germline, CDR1 is SGHNT and CDR2 YENEEA.

The J gene is TRBJ2-5, the V gene TRBV6-6; 12 bases are a match to TRBD2. Germline lookup yields CDR1 MNHNY and CDR2 SVGAGI (reference sequence). J lost 7 bases, V lost 7 bases, and 10 bases had no gene match. The CDR3 extends over 15 amino acids. The CDR3 protein is CASTRLAGAPGTQYF. In DNA, the CDR3 is TGTGCCAGCACCCGACTAGCGGGAGCCCCCGGGACCCAGTACTTC.

The chain employs TRBV5-1 and TRBJ2-1; TRBD2 matches 8 bases. There are 15 residues in the CDR3. With V trimmed by 1 base and J by 14 bases, 14 bases remained unmatched. Germline V gives CDR1 SGHRS, CDR2 YFSETQ. The CDR3 coding sequence is TGCGCCAGCAGCTTGCAATTGCGGGGGGACCAAGAGGAGTTCTTC. Its translation is CASSLQLRGDQEEFF.

The count of this clone is one. The V call is TRBV15, the J call TRBJ1-4, with 7 bases fitting TRBD1. Per the germline V gene, CDR1 is LNHNV and CDR2 is YYDKDF (reference sequence). This CDR3 is 14 amino acids long. V was clipped by 8 bases and J by 8 bases; unmatched bases: 11. CDR3 amino acids: CATGDRAIYEKLFF. For the CDR3, the DNA is TGTGCCACCGGCGACAGGGCGATTTACGAAAAACTGTTTTTT.

The V gene is TRBV6-5, the J gene TRBJ2-7; TRBD1 agrees at 8 bases. Germline CDR1 is MNHEY and CDR2 is SVGAGI. With V trimmed by 4 bases and J by 3 bases, 8 bases remained unmatched. This CDR3 is built from 15 residues. The DNA of the CDR3 is TGTGCCAGCAGTTTCCTACGGACAGGGATCTACGAGCAGTACTTC. This encodes CASSFLRTGIYEQYF.

The V and J genes are TRBV6-5 and TRBJ1-2, with a possible D match to TRBD1 (5 bases). V was cut by 0 bases and J by 5 bases, with 13 bases left in between. Germline loops: CDR1 MNHEY, CDR2 SVGAGI. CDR3 length equals 15 residues. The CDR3 spells CASSYSGRVRYGYTF. The CDR3 nucleotides are TGTGCCAGCAGTTACTCCGGCAGGGTCAGATATGGCTACACCTTC.

The chain carries TRBV19 and TRBJ2-1, with D perhaps given as TRBD1 or TRBD2 (5 bases each). V dropped 11 bases and J dropped 8 bases, with 16 bases sitting between them. There are 12 residues in the CDR3. Germline V CDR1 and CDR2: LNHDA, SQIVND (reference sequence). The CDR3 nucleotides are TGTGCCTCCAATCAGGGAGACTATGAGCAGTTCTTC. Translation gives CASNQGDYEQFF. The whole variable domain, remainder taken from reference TRBV19 and TRBJ2-1, is DGGITQSPKYLFRKEGQNVTLSCEQNLNHDAMYWYRQDPGQGLRLIYYSQIVNDFQKGDIAEGYSVSREKKESFPLTVTSAQKNPTAFYLCASNQGDYEQFFGPGTRLTVL.

This chain joins TRBV11-2 and TRBJ1-1; D uncertain. The CDR3 loop spans 15 amino acids. CDR1 is SGHAT, CDR2 FQNNGV, per germline. V was cut by 7 bases and J by 4 bases, with 19 bases left in between. For the CDR3, the DNA is TGTGCCAGCACCCCCCGGACGAGAGCGGGCACTGAAGCTTTCTTT. Protein product: CASTPRTRAGTEAFF.

This clone was detected only a few times. This chain uses TRBV9 with TRBJ2-2; D is uncertain. V lost 0 bases and J 1 base, leaving 7 bases between the germline ends. This CDR3 is 15 amino acids long. Germline CDR1 and CDR2: SGDLS and YYNGEE. CDR3: CASSVGTMNTGELFF. The CDR3 DNA sequence: TGTGCCAGCAGCGTAGGGACGATGAACACCGGGGAGCTGTTTTTT.

The CDR3 here is CASSLNAGGMNTEAFF. Here the CDR3 DNA reads TGCGCCAGCAGCTTGAATGCAGGGGGCATGAACACTGAAGCTTTCTTT. This rearrangement joins TRBV5-1 to TRBJ1-1, with TRBD1 matching 8 bases. The CDR3 contains 16 residues. Germline V CDR1 and CDR2: SGHRS, YFSETQ. The J segment lost 0 bases and the V segment lost 1 base, leaving 5 bases of the junction unmatched.

This chain joins TRBV10-3 and TRBJ2-5; D gene ambiguous. Germline CDR1 ENHRY, CDR2 SYGVKD. The CDR3 spans 12 residues. Deletions cut 0 bases from V and 1 base from J, with 0 bases between. This CDR3 is CAISESQETQYF. The CDR3 DNA follows: TGTGCCATCAGTGAGTCCCAAGAGACCCAGTACTTC.

This clone was picked up one time. The CDR3 is CASSFRLLEQFF. The CDR3 coding sequence is TGTGCCAGCAGTTTTCGGCTGCTTGAGCAGTTCTTC. This chain joins TRBV12-3 or TRBV12-4 and TRBJ2-1; D is ambiguous. V was shortened by 3 bases and J by 9 bases, with 9 bases between the two germline ends. The CDR3 covers 12 residues.

This clone is categorized as large. The chain uses TRBV5-8 and TRBJ2-1, with 9 bases that match TRBD2. The CDR3 extends over 15 amino acids. The trim removed 4 bases at V and 6 bases at J, leaving 8 bases unmatched. CDR1 SGHTS and CDR2 YDEGEE come from the germline V gene. The CDR3 loop reads CASSKGSSGTNEQFF. The CDR3, as DNA: TGTGCCAGCAGCAAGGGATCTAGCGGGACCAATGAGCAGTTCTTC. The variable domain in full, with the rest retrieved from reference TRBV5-8 and TRBJ2-1, is EAGVTQSPTHLIKTRGQQATLRCSPISGHTSVYWYQQALGLGLQFLLWYDEGEERNRGNFPPRFSGRQFPNYSSELNVNALELEDSALYLCASSKGSSGTNEQFFGPGTRLTVL.